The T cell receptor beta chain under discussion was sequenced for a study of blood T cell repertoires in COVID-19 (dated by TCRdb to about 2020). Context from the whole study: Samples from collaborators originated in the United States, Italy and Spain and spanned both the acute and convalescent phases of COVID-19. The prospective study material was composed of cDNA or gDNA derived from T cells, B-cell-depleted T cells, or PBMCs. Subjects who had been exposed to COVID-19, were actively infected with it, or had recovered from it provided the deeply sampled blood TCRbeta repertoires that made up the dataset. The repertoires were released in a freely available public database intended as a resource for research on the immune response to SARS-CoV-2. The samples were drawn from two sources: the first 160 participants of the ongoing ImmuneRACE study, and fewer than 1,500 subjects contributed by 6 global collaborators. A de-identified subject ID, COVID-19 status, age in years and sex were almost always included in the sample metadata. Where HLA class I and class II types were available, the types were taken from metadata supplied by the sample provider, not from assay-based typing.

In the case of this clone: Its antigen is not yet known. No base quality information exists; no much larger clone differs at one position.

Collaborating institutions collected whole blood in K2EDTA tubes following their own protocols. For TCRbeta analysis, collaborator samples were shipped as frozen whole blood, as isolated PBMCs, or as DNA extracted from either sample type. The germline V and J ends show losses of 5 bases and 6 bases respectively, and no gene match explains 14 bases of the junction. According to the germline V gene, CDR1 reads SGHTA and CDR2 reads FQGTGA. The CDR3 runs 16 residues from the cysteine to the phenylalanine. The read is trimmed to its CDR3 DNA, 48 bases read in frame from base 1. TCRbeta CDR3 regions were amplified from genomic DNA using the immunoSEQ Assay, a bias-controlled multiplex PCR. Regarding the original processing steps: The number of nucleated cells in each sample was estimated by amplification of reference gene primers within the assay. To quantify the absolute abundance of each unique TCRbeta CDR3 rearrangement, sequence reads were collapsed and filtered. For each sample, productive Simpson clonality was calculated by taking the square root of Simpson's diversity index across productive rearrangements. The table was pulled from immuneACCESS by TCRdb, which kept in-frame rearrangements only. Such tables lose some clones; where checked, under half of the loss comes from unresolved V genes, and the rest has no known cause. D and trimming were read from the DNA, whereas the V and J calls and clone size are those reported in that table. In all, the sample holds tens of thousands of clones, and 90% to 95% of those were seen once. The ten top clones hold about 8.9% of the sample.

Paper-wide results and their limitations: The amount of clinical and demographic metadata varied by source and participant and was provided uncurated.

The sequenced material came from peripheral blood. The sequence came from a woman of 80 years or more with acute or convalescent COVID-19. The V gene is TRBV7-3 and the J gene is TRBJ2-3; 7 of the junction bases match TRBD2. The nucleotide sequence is TGTGCCAGCAGCCCAGATTGGCGCGGGAGTTCGGATACGCAGTATTTT. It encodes CASSPDWRGSSDTQYF.